These 30 T cell receptor beta chains were sequenced from one sample in a study of blood T cell repertoires in COVID-19. Clones were sequenced by immunoSEQ multiplex PCR, and TCRdb holds only the in-frame ones, with some missing. The sample has 200,000 to 300,000 clones, roughly 83% seen once; the top ten hold roughly 1.9%. Sequenced material: PBMCs or T cells enriched from blood (not recorded which). These receptor sequences come from a woman aged 50 to 60 who had recovered from COVID-19.

The CDR3 reads CAWSVPGSSSNQPQHF. The CDR3 nucleotides are TGTGCCTGGAGTGTACCCGGGAGCTCTAGCAATCAGCCCCAGCATTTT. The chain employs TRBV30 and TRBJ1-5; no clear D gene. The CDR3 sequence is 16 residues long. CDR1 is GTSNPN and CDR2 is SVGIG in the germline V gene (reference sequence). Trimming left V 0 bases short and J 0 bases short, with 12 bases between.

The chain carries TRBV5-5 and TRBJ1-2; D is unclear. The CDR3 extends over 14 amino acids. CDR1 and CDR2 from the germline V gene are SGHKS and YYEKEE (reference sequence). V lost 0 bases and J 1 base, leaving 7 bases between the germline ends. The CDR3 loop is CASSLGGLNYGYTF. The CDR3 DNA follows: TGTGCCAGCAGCTTGGGAGGCCTTAACTATGGCTACACCTTC.

The V call is TRBV5-6, the J call TRBJ2-5, with a tentative D call TRBD1 (5 bases). Trimming cost V 2 bases and J 7 bases, with 12 bases left between them. Germline values: CDR1 SGHDT, CDR2 YYEEEE. The CDR3 runs 13 residues. The CDR3 region is CASSFWTTRTQYF. In DNA form, the CDR3 reads TGTGCCAGCAGCTTTTGGACAACCCGGACCCAGTACTTC.

V usage is TRBV7-8 and J usage is TRBJ1-2, with 7 bases aligning to TRBD1. CDR1 is SGHVS, CDR2 FQNEAQ, per germline. This CDR3 comprises 14 residues. V dropped 3 bases and J dropped 6; count of bases not matched to a gene: 7. For the CDR3, the DNA is TGTGCCAGCAGCTTGACAGGGAGCGGGCATGGCTACACCTTC. Translating it yields CASSLTGSGHGYTF.

The CDR3, as DNA: TGTGCCAGCAGTTACACGGGACAGGAAGCTTTCTTT. Protein: CASSYTGQEAFF. The V gene is TRBV6-2 or TRBV6-3, the J gene TRBJ1-1, with TRBD1 identical over 7 bases. The CDR3 spans 12 residues. Germline assignment: CDR1 MNHEY and CDR2 SVGEGT. V was clipped by 2 bases and J by 8 bases; unmatched bases: 2.

The CDR3 protein is CASTNRGYEQYF. The DNA for the CDR3 is TGTGCCAGCACCAACCGGGGATACGAGCAGTACTTC. The chain joins TRBV12-3 or TRBV12-4 to TRBJ2-7; possible D gene TRBD2, 5 bases. V was trimmed by 7 bases and J by 4 bases, leaving 11 bases between them. This CDR3 is built from 12 residues.

This clone has just one count. As DNA, the CDR3 is TGTGCCAGTAGTATGATAGGGGGGGGACAGCCCCAGCATTTT. It translates to CASSMIGGGQPQHF. This chain uses TRBV19 with TRBJ1-5; maybe TRBD1 (6 bases). The CDR3 loop spans 14 amino acids. Trimming left V 3 bases short and J 7 bases short, with 13 bases between. CDR1 is LNHDA, CDR2 SQIVND, per germline (reference sequence).

This clone has a handful of counts. CDR3: CSVASGTGDQPQHF. The CDR3 DNA sequence: TGCAGCGTTGCTTCCGGGACAGGGGATCAGCCCCAGCATTTT. The chain carries TRBV29-1 and TRBJ1-5; 10 bases map to TRBD1. The V gene end was trimmed by 4 bases and the J gene end by 5 bases; junction bases not matched to a gene: 5. The germline V gene encodes CDR1 SQVTM and CDR2 ANQGSEA. The CDR3 has 14 residues.

The chain combines TRBV19 with TRBJ2-3; 9 bases map to TRBD2. The CDR3 extends over 16 amino acids. Germline assignment: CDR1 LNHDA and CDR2 SQIVND (reference sequence). Trimming cost V 7 bases and J 4 bases; bases outside gene matches: 12. CDR3 sequence reads: CASTYSPAGGSDTQYF. CDR3 DNA sequence: TGTGCCAGTACTTATAGCCCAGCGGGGGGCTCAGATACGCAGTATTTT.

This chain connects TRBV4-2 to TRBJ1-2, with no clear D. This CDR3 is built from 14 residues. Germline V CDR1 and CDR2: LGHNA, YNFKEQ. V was clipped by 0 bases and J by 0 bases, with 5 bases between them. The CDR3 region is CASSQDRANYGYTF. Written as DNA, the CDR3 is TGTGCCAGCAGCCAAGATCGAGCTAACTATGGCTACACCTTC.

This clone was detected only a few times. The chain recombines TRBV27 with TRBJ1-5; 9 bases agree with TRBD1. CDR3 length: 15 residues. Germline trimming cut 2 bases from V and 2 bases from J; bases unmatched to any gene: 1. Germline V gene lookup returns CDR1 MNHEY and CDR2 SMNVEV (reference sequence). The CDR3 DNA reads TGTGCCAGCAGTTTAGGGGACAGGGGCAATCAGCCCCAGCATTTT. Protein product: CASSLGDRGNQPQHF.

This chain uses TRBV29-1 with TRBJ2-7; D is ambiguous. The CDR3 totals 13 residues. Trimming took off 5 bases at V and 3 bases at J, with 14 bases between the two ends. CDR1 SQVTM and CDR2 ANQGSEA come from the germline V gene. The CDR3 DNA follows: TGCAGCGTTCTGAGGAGATCAAACTACGAGCAGTACTTC. Its protein is CSVLRRSNYEQYF.

Remarks on this clone: A read error may produce the germline difference seen at one junction end. V is TRBV4-3 and J is TRBJ1-1; unclear D gene. Germline V CDR1 and CDR2: LGHNA, YSLEER. The CDR3 is made up of 14 amino acids. CDR3 sequence: CASNQEGTVAEAFF. CDR3 DNA: TGCGCCAGCAACCAAGAGGGTACAGTCGCGGAAGCTTTCTTT.

The rearrangement links TRBV7-9 to TRBJ2-7, with 12 bases lining up with TRBD1. With 4 bases clipped from V and 7 bases from J, the junction kept 5 bases outside the gene matches. The CDR3 is made up of 14 amino acids. CDR1 SEHNR and CDR2 FQNEAQ come from the germline V gene (reference sequence). CDR3 sequence: CASSWDRGLGEQYF. CDR3 nucleotide sequence: TGTGCCAGCAGCTGGGACAGGGGGCTAGGGGAGCAGTACTTC.

This chain joins TRBV19 and TRBJ2-1, with 11 bases matching TRBD2. The germline V gene encodes CDR1 LNHDA and CDR2 SQIVND (reference sequence). V lost 10 bases to trimming and J lost 9 bases; unmatched junction nucleotides: 11. This CDR3 region has 14 residues. CDR3 region: CATNQLAGAVEQFF. The CDR3 DNA reads TGTGCCACCAACCAACTAGCGGGAGCGGTTGAGCAGTTCTTC.

This chain connects TRBV7-6 to TRBJ1-2; no clear D gene. Germline V gene data show CDR1 as SGHVS and CDR2 as FNYEAQ. The CDR3 length is 13 residues. Trimming took 5 bases from V and 4 from J, leaving 11 bases between them. CDR3 loop: CASSPGLGYGYTF. The CDR3 DNA follows: TGTGCCAGCAGCCCTGGACTCGGCTATGGCTACACCTTC.

This clone occurred once. This sequence joins TRBV7-2 and TRBJ1-3; D remains ambiguous. Germline V CDR1 and CDR2: SGHTA, FQGNSA. This CDR3 region has 12 residues. V was clipped by 5 bases and J by 4 bases, with 6 bases between them. The CDR3 region is CASSQRGNTIYF. In DNA, the CDR3 is TGTGCCAGCAGCCAGCGGGGAAACACCATATATTTT.

V is TRBV6-4 and J is TRBJ2-1, with TRBD2 matching 14 bases. The CDR3 contains 14 residues. CDR1 is MRHNA, CDR2 SNTAGT, per germline. The V segment lost 2 bases and the J segment 9 bases; nucleotides outside the gene matches: 0. The CDR3 DNA follows: TGTGCCAGCAGTGACGGACTAGCGGGGGGTGAGCAGTTCTTC. As protein: CASSDGLAGGEQFF.

The V gene is TRBV5-1, the J gene TRBJ1-1; 9 bases map to TRBD1. Per germline, CDR1 SGHRS and CDR2 YFSETQ. V dropped 0 bases and J dropped 1; count of bases not matched to a gene: 4. CDR3 length equals 16 residues. CDR3 residues: CASSLVGTGWNTEAFF. CDR3 in DNA: TGCGCCAGCAGCTTGGTCGGGACAGGGTGGAACACTGAAGCTTTCTTT.

The CDR3, as DNA: TGTGCCTGGAGTGTACGGGGGACGGGGTCACCCCTCCACTTT. It encodes CAWSVRGTGSPLHF. The rearrangement uses TRBV30 and TRBJ1-6; D is possibly TRBD1 (5 bases). There are 14 residues in the CDR3. V dropped 0 bases and J dropped 10 bases, with 13 bases sitting between them. Per germline, CDR1 GTSNPN and CDR2 SVGIG (reference sequence).

The chain is built from TRBV5-8 and TRBJ2-2; 13 bases match TRBD2. CDR1 is SGHTS and CDR2 is YDEGEE in the germline V gene. There are 17 residues in the CDR3. Trimming at V came to 4 bases and at J to 4 bases, leaving 7 bases not matched to a gene. The CDR3 coding sequence is TGTGCCAGCAGCCTTTCTGGACTAGCGGGAGTCACCGGGGAGCTGTTTTTT. Amino acid sequence: CASSLSGLAGVTGELFF.

There are a few counts of this clone. The chain recombines TRBV5-8 with TRBJ2-7; 7 nucleotides match TRBD1. The CDR3 totals 13 residues. V lost 7 bases and J lost 2; bases outside the gene matches: 6. Germline lookup yields CDR1 SGHTS and CDR2 YDEGEE. The CDR3 DNA sequence: TGTGCCAGCTCCCGGACAGGTGCCTACGAGCAGTACTTC. Translating gives CASSRTGAYEQYF.

The chain recombines TRBV18 with TRBJ2-7, with 9 bases that match TRBD1. The CDR3 covers 15 residues. The germline V gene encodes CDR1 KGHSH and CDR2 LQKENI. Germline trimming cut 4 bases from V and 3 bases from J; bases unmatched to any gene: 7. For the CDR3, the DNA is TGTGCCAGCTCACAACAGGGACAGGGATTCTACGAGCAGTACTTC. Its translation: CASSQQGQGFYEQYF. Full variable domain (outside the CDR3, taken from reference TRBV18 and TRBJ2-7): NAGVMQNPRHLVRRRGQEARLRCSPMKGHSHVYWYRQLPEEGLKFMVYLQKENIIDESGMPKERFSAEFPKEGPSILRIQQVVRGDSAAYFCASSQQGQGFYEQYFGPGTRLTVT.

The chain's CDR3 is CASTLGGGARSNQPQHF. CDR3 DNA: TGTGCCAGTACTTTAGGTGGGGGGGCGCGGAGCAATCAGCCCCAGCATTTT. This chain links TRBV19 with TRBJ1-5; TRBD1 might be the D (6 bases). This CDR3 is 17 amino acids long. The V end was cut by 7 bases, the J end by 1 base, with 20 bases between. Germline V gene lookup returns CDR1 LNHDA and CDR2 SQIVND (reference sequence). The full variable domain, with the rest looked up from reference TRBV19 and TRBJ1-5, is DGGITQSPKYLFRKEGQNVTLSCEQNLNHDAMYWYRQDPGQGLRLIYYSQIVNDFQKGDIAEGYSVSREKKESFPLTVTSAQKNPTAFYLCASTLGGGARSNQPQHFGDGTRLSIL.

This clone was detected only once. The chain carries TRBV29-1 and TRBJ2-7; D is undetermined. CDR1 is SQVTM and CDR2 is ANQGSEA in the germline V gene. CDR3 length: 13 amino acids. V gave up 0 bases and J gave up 0 bases, with 6 bases separating them. The CDR3 sequence: CSVEDPLSYEQYF. The CDR3 nucleotides are TGCAGCGTTGAAGACCCACTCTCCTACGAGCAGTACTTC.

The chain uses TRBV4-1 and TRBJ2-1; 8 bases line up with TRBD2. J was trimmed by 6 bases and V by 0 bases; bases with no gene match: 13. The CDR3 spans 18 residues. Looked up from germline, CDR1 is MGHRA and CDR2 is YSYEKL. CDR3 sequence (DNA): TGCGCCAGCAGCCAAGAGGGGGTGGGCGCGGGGGGAAGCAATGAGCAGTTCTTC. Its protein is CASSQEGVGAGGSNEQFF.

As regards this clone: A much larger clone sits a single nucleotide away, making a read error possible. The rearrangement links TRBV12-3 or TRBV12-4 to TRBJ1-2; D gene ambiguous. The CDR3 is 13 residues long. The CDR3 is CAGSFTANYGYTF. The CDR3 coding sequence is TGTGCCGGCAGTTTTACAGCTAACTATGGCTACACCTTC.

This sequence joins TRBV18 and TRBJ1-2; no clear D. V was pared by 2 bases and J by 8 bases, with 9 bases between. The CDR3 loop spans 12 amino acids. CDR1 is KGHSH and CDR2 is LQKENI in the germline V gene. Written as DNA, the CDR3 is TGTGCCAGCTCACCAGGCCTCAGGGGCTACACCTTC. Protein: CASSPGLRGYTF.

The chain is built from TRBV12-5 and TRBJ1-5; D is undetermined. CDR3 size: 12 residues. The germline V gene has CDR1 LGHNT and CDR2 FRNRAP. Trimming left V 0 bases short and J 7 bases short, with 4 bases between. This CDR3 reads CASGLVLQPQHF. As DNA, the CDR3 is TGTGCTAGTGGTTTGGTACTGCAGCCCCAGCATTTT.

This clone was counted only a few times. The chain couples TRBV29-1 to TRBJ1-2, with D perhaps TRBD1 (5 bases). Germline V gene sequence: CDR1 SQVTM, CDR2 ANQGSEA. CDR3 length: 12 residues. Trimming pared 4 bases from V and 8 bases from J, leaving 14 bases between. In DNA form, the CDR3 reads TGCAGCGTTGGTGACAGAGGTTTGGGCTACACCTTC. Translating it yields CSVGDRGLGYTF.